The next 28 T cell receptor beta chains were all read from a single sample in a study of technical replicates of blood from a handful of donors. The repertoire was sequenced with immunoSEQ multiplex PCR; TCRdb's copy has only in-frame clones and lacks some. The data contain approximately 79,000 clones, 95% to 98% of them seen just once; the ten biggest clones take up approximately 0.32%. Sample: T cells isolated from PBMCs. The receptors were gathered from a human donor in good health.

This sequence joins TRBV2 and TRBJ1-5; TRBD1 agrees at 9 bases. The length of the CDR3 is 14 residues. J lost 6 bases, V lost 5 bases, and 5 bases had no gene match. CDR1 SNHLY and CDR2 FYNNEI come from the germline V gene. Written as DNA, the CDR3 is TGTGCCAGCAGTCGGACAGGGGAGGGTCAGCCCCAGCATTTT. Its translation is CASSRTGEGQPQHF.

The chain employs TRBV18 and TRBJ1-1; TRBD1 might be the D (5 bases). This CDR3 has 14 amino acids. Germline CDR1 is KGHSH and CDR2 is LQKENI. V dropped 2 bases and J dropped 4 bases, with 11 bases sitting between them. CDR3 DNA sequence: TGTGCCAGCTCACCATCAGGGCCCATCACTGAAGCTTTCTTT. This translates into CASSPSGPITEAFF.

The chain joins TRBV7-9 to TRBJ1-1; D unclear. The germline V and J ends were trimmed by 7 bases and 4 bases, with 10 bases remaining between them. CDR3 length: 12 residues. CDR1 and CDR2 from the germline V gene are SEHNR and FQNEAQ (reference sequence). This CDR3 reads CASILLVTEAFF. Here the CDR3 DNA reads TGTGCCAGCATCCTATTGGTCACTGAAGCTTTCTTT. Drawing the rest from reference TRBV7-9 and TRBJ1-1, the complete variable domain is DTGVSQNPRHKITKRGQNVTFRCDPISEHNRLYWYRQTLGQGPEFLTYFQNEAQLEKSRLLSDRFSAERPKGSFSTLEIQRTEQGDSAMYLCASILLVTEAFFGQGTRLTVV.

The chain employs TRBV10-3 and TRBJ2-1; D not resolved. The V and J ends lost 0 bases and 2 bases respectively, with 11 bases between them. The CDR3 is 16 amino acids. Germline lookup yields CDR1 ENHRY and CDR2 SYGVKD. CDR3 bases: TGTGCCATCAGTGAGTCGAGCCTAGTTCCCTACAATGAGCAGTTCTTC. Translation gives CAISESSLVPYNEQFF.

As DNA, the CDR3 is TGTGCCATCCCTAGGGGAGGGGACACTGAAGCTTTCTTT. Translation gives CAIPRGGDTEAFF. The chain employs TRBV21-1 and TRBJ1-1. TRBV21-1 is tagged as a pseudogene. The CDR3 spans 13 residues.

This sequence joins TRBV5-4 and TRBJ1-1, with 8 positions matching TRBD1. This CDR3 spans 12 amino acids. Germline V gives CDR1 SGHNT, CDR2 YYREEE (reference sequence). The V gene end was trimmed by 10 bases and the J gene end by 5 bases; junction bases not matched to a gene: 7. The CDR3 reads CAFGQGGTEAFF. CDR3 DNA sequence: TGTGCCTTTGGACAGGGTGGGACTGAAGCTTTCTTT.

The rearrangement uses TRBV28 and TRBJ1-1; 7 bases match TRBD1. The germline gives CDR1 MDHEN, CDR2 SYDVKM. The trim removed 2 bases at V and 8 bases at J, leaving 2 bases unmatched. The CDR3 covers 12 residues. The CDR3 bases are TGTGCCAGCAGTTTAAAGGGGGCCGAAGCTTTCTTT. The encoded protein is CASSLKGAEAFF.

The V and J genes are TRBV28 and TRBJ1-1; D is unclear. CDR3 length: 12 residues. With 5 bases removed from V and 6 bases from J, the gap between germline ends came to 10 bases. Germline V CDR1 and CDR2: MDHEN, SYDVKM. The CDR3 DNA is TGTGCCAGCAGTCCACGGGGAGCTGAAGCTTTCTTT. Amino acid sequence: CASSPRGAEAFF.

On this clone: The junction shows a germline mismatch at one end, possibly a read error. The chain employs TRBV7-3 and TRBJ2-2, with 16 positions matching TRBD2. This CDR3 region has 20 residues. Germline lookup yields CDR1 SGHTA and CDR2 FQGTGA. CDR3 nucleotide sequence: TGTGCCAGCAGTTTAACCGGGACTAGCGGGAGGGTACTGAACACCGGGGAGCTGTTTTTT. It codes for CASSLTGTSGRVLNTGELFF.

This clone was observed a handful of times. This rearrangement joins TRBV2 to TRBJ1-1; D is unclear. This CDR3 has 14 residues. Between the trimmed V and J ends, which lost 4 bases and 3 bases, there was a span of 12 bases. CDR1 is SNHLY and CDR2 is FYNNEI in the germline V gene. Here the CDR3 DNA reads TGTGCCAGCAGTGGAACCCTTCCGGACACTGAAGCTTTCTTT. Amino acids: CASSGTLPDTEAFF. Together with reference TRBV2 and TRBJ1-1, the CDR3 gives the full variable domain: EPEVTQTPSHQVTQMGQEVILRCVPISNHLYFYWYRQILGQKVEFLVSFYNNEISEKSEIFDDQFSVERPDGSNFTLKIRSTKLEDSAMYFCASSGTLPDTEAFFGQGTRLTVV.

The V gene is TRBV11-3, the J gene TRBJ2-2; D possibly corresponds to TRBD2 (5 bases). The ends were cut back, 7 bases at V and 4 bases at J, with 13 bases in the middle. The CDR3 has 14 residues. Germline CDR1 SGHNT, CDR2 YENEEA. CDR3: CASKEGSRTGELFF. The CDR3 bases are TGTGCCAGCAAAGAGGGAAGCCGCACCGGGGAGCTGTTTTTT.

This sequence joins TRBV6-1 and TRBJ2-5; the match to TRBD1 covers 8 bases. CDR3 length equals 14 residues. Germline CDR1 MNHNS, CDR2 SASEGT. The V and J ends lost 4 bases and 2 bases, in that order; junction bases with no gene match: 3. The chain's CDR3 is CASSVRTGQETQYF. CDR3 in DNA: TGTGCCAGCAGTGTTAGGACAGGGCAAGAGACCCAGTACTTC.

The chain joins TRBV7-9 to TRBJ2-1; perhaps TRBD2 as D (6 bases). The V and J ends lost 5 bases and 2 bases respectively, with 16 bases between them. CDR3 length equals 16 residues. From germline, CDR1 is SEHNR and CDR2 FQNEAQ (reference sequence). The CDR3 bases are TGTGCCAGCAGCCGAGGAGGGACGGTTACCTACAATGAGCAGTTCTTC. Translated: CASSRGGTVTYNEQFF. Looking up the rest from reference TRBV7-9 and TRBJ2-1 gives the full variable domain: DTGVSQNPRHKITKRGQNVTFRCDPISEHNRLYWYRQTLGQGPEFLTYFQNEAQLEKSRLLSDRFSAERPKGSFSTLEIQRTEQGDSAMYLCASSRGGTVTYNEQFFGPGTRLTVL.

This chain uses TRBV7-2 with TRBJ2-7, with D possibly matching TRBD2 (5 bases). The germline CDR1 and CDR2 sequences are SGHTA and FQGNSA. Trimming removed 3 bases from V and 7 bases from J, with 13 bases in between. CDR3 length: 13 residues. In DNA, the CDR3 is TGTGCCAGCAGCTTTGAGGGTGGGCGGGAGCAGTACTTC. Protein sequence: CASSFEGGREQYF.

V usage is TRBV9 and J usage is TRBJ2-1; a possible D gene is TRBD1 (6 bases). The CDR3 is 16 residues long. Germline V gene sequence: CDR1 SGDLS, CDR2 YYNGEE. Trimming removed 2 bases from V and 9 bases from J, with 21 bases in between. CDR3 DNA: TGTGCCAGCAGCGTGAGCTCTAGAGACCTACAGGGTGAGCAGTTCTTC. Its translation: CASSVSSRDLQGEQFF.

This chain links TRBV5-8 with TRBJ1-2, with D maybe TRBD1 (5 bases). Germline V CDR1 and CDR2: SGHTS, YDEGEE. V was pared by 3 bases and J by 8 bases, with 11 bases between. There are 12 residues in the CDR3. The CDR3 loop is CASSYRRSGYTF. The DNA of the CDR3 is TGTGCCAGCAGCTACAGGCGGTCCGGCTACACCTTC. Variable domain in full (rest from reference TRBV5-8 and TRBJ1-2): EAGVTQSPTHLIKTRGQQATLRCSPISGHTSVYWYQQALGLGLQFLLWYDEGEERNRGNFPPRFSGRQFPNYSSELNVNALELEDSALYLCASSYRRSGYTFGSGTRLTVV.

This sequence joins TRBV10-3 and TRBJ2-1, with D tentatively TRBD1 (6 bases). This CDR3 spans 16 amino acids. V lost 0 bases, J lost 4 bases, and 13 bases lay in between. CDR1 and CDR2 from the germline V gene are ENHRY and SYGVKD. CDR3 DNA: TGTGCCATCAGTGAGTCCACAGGGACCATTTACAATGAGCAGTTCTTC. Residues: CAISESTGTIYNEQFF.

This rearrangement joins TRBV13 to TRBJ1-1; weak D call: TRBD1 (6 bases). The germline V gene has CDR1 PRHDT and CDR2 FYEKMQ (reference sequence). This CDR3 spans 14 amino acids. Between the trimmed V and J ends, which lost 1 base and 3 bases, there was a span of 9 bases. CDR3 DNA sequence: TGTGCCAGCAGCTTAGCAGGGGTGCACACTGAAGCTTTCTTT. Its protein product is CASSLAGVHTEAFF.

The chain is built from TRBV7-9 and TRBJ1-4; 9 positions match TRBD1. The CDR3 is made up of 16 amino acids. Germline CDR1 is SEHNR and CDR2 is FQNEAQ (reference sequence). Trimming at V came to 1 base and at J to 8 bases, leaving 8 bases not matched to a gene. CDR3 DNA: TGTGCCAGCAGCTTAGGATTACAGGGGGCTCAGGAAAAACTGTTTTTT. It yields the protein CASSLGLQGAQEKLFF.

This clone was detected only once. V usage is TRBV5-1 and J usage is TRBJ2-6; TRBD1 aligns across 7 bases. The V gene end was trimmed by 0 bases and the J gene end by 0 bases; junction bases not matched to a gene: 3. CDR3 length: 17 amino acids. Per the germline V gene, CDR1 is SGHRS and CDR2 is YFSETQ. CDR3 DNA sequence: TGCGCCAGCAGCTTGGGGGACAGTCACTCTGGGGCCAACGTCCTGACTTTC. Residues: CASSLGDSHSGANVLTF.

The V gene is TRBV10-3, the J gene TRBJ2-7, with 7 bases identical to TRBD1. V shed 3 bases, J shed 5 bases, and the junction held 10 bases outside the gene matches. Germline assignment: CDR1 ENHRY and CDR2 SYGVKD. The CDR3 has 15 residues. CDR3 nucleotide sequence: TGTGCCATCAGTGAAGACAGGGCCTTGCTCGACGAGCAGTACTTC. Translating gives CAISEDRALLDEQYF.

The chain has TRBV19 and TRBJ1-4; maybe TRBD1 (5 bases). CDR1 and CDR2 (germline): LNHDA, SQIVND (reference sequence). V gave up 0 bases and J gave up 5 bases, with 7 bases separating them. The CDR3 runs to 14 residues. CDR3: CASSIETVNEKLFF. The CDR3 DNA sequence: TGTGCCAGTAGTATAGAGACAGTGAATGAAAAACTGTTTTTT.

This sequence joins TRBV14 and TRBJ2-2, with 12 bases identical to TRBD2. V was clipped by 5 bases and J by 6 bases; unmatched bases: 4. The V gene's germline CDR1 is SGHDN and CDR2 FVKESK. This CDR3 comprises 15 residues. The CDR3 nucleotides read TGTGCCAGCAGCAAACTAGCGGGAGGAGCCGGGGAGCTGTTTTTT. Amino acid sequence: CASSKLAGGAGELFF. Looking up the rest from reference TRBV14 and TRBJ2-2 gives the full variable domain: EAGVTQFPSHSVIEKGQTVTLRCDPISGHDNLYWYRRVMGKEIKFLLHFVKESKQDESGMPNNRFLAERTGGTYSTLKVQPAELEDSGVYFCASSKLAGGAGELFFGEGSRLTVL.

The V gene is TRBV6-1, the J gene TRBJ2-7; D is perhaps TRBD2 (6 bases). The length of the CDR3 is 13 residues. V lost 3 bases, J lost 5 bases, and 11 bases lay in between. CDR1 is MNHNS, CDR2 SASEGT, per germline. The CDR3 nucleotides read TGTGCCAGCAGTGATCGCCCGGGGGACGAGCAGTACTTC. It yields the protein CASSDRPGDEQYF.

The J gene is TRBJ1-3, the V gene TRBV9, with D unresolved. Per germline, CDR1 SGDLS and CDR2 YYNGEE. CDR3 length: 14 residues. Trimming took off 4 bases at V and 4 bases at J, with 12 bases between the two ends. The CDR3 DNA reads TGTGCCAGCAGCCCCGGGGTAGTAGGAAACACCATATATTTT. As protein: CASSPGVVGNTIYF.

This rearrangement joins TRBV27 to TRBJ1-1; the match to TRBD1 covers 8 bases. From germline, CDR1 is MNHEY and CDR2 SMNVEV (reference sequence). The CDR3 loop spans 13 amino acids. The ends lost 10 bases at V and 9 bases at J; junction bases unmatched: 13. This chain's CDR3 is CATGGQGGFKAFF. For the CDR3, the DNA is TGTGCCACCGGTGGACAGGGCGGGTTTAAAGCTTTCTTT.

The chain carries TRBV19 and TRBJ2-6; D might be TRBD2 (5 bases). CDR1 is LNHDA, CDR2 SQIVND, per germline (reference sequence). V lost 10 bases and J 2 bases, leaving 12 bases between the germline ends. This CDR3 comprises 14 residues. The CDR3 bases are TGTGCCACCTCGGACGGGGCTGGGGCCAACGTCCTGACTTTC. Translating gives CATSDGAGANVLTF.

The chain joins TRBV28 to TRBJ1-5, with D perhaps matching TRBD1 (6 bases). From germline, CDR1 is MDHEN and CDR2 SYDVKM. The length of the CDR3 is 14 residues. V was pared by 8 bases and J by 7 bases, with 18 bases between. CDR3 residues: CASRDTINGQPQHF. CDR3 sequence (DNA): TGTGCCAGCCGGGACACGATAAACGGGCAGCCCCAGCATTTT.